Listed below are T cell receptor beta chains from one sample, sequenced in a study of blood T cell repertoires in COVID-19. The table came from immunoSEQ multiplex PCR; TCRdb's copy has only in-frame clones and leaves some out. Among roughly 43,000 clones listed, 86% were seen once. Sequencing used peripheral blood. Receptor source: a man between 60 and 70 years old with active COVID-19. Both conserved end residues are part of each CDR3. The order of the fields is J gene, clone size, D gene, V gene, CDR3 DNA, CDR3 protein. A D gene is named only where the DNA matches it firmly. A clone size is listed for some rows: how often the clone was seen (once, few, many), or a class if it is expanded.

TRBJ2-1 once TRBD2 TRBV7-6 TGTGCCAGCAGCCACTCATTTTTGACTAGCTACGCTCGAAGGTACAATGAGCAGTTCTTC CASSHSFLTSYARRYNEQFF
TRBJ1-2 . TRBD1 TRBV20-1 TGCAGTGCCGTTAGCCGGGACAGGGAGACCTTC CSAVSRDRETF
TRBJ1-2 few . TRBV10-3 TGTGCCATCAGTGAGGACAGGTACGGCTACACCTTC CAISEDRYGYTF
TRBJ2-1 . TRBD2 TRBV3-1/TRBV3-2 TGTGCCAGCAGCCCGATGACTAGCGGGAGGGCCTATGAGCAGTTCTTC CASSPMTSGRAYEQFF
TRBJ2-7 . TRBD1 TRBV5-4 TGTGCCAGCAGCTTGGGGGACAGGGAAAACGAGCAGTACTTC CASSLGDRENEQYF
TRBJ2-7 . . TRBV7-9 TGTGCCAGCAGCTTAGTTACTGAGCAGTACTTC CASSLVTEQYF
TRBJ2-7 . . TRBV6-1 TGTGCCAGCAGTGAGTATCCGGGCTACGAGCAGTACTTC CASSEYPGYEQYF
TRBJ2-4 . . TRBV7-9 TGTGCCAGCAGCGCACGAGCGTCACAGGAGGGAGGAGGCATTCAGTACTTC CASSARASQEGGGIQYF
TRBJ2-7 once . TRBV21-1 TGTGCCAGCAGCAAAGGAGCCGTAATCAGCGGGAGTTGGTACGAGCAGTACTTC CASSKGAVISGSWYEQYF
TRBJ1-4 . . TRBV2 TGTGCCAGCAGTGCCCAGAAAGAAAAACTGTTTTTT CASSAQKEKLFF
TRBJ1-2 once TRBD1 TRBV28 TGTGCCAGCAGTGTGGGACAGGTTGACTATGGCTACACCTTC CASSVGQVDYGYTF
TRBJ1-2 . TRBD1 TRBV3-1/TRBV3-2 TGTGCCAGCAGCCAAGGACAGGGGGGTTTACCTTATGGCTACACCTTC CASSQGQGGLPYGYTF
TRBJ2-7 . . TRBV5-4 TGTGCCAGCAGCTTGAGCTCCGAGCAGTACTTC CASSLSSEQYF
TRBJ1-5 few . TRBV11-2 TGTGCCAGCAGCAACTACTCCAGGGCAGCAAACCTACTGGGGCAGCCCCAGCATTTT CASSNYSRAANLLGQPQHF
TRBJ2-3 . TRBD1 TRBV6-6 TGTGCCAGCAGTGAGGACAGGGGGCCGGAAGATACGCAGTATTTT CASSEDRGPEDTQYF
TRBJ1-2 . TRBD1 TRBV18 TGTGCCAGCTCACCACCCCGGCAGGGGGATGGCTACACCTTC CASSPPRQGDGYTF
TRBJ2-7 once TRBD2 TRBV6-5 TGTGCCAGCAGTTATACTAGCGGATACGAGCAGTACTTC CASSYTSGYEQYF
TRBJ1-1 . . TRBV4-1 TGCGCCAGCAGCCAAGTTCGGGAGGGGGGGACTGAAGCTTTCTTT CASSQVREGGTEAFF
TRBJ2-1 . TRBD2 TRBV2 TGTGCCAGCCCGGGACTAGGGGCCAATGAGCAGTTCTTC CASPGLGANEQFF
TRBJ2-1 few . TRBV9 TGTGCCAGCAGCGTAGGGCTCGACAATGAGCAGTTCTTC CASSVGLDNEQFF
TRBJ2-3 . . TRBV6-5 TGTGCCACCAGGGCAACAAGCACAGATACGCAGTATTTT CATRATSTDTQYF
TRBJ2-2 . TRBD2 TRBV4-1 TGCGCCAGCAGCCAAGCAGCGGGAGTCTCCGGGGAGCTGTTTTTT CASSQAAGVSGELFF
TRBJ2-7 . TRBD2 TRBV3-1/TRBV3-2 TGTGCCAGCAGCCAAGATATTGGCAGCGGGACGGGCGAGCAGTACTTC CASSQDIGSGTGEQYF
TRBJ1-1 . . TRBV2 TGTGCCAGCAGGGAAGGTCCGGGGAACACTGAAGCTTTCTTT CASREGPGNTEAFF
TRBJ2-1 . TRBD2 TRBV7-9 TGTGCCAGCAGCTCGACTAGCGGGAGAGGGGGCTCCTACAATGAGCAGTTCTTC CASSSTSGRGGSYNEQFF
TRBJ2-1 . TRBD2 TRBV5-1 TGCGCCAGCAGCTCATTGACTAGCGGGAAGGTCTATGAGCAGTTCTTC CASSSLTSGKVYEQFF
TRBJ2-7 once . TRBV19 TGTGCCAGTAGTATAAACAGGGCTGGCGAGCAGTACTTC CASSINRAGEQYF
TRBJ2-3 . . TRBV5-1 TGCGCCAGCAGCTTGGGGCTGGATACGCAGTATTTT CASSLGLDTQYF
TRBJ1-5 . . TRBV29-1 TGCAGCGTTGAAGATCTGGGGGGATCCCAGCATTTT CSVEDLGGSQHF
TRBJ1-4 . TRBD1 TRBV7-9 TGTGCCAGCAGCTTAGTCGGGACAGTCAATGAAAAACTGTTTTTT CASSLVGTVNEKLFF
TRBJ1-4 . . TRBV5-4 TGTGCCAGCAGCTTGGAGGGGGTCTGGCCTAATGAAAAACTGTTTTTT CASSLEGVWPNEKLFF
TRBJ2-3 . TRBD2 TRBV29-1 TGCAGCGCGAGGGGACTAGCTCCCTATTATTCCGGGGGAGATACGCAGTATTTT CSARGLAPYYSGGDTQYF
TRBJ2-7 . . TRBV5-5 TGTGCCAGCAGCCGCGGGCTTCTTCAGGAGCAGTACTTC CASSRGLLQEQYF
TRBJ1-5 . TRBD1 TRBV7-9 TGTGCCAGCAGCTCCCTGAAAGGGGGCCTCAATCAGCCCCAGCATTTT CASSSLKGGLNQPQHF
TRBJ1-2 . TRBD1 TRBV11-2 TGTGCCAGCAGACCCACCGCCGGACAGGGAGGAGGCTACACCTTC CASRPTAGQGGGYTF
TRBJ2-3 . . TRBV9 TGTGCCAGCAGCGGAGCGACGTTAAGCACAGATACGCAGTATTTT CASSGATLSTDTQYF
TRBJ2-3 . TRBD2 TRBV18 TGTGCCAGCTCACCACTCGGGAGGGATACGCAGTATTTT CASSPLGRDTQYF
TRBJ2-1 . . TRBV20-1 TGCAGTGCTAGCGGGTTCCCTGAGCAGTTCTTC CSASGFPEQFF
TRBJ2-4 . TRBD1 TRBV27 TGTGCCAGCAGTTCCCTAGGGACAGGGAGAAACATTCAGTACTTC CASSSLGTGRNIQYF
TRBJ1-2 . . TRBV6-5 TGTGCCAGCAGGGCAGGGAGGGACTATGGCTACACCTTC CASRAGRDYGYTF
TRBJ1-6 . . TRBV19 TGTGCCAGCAGAACCCGGGACACGGAAAATTCACCCCTCCACTTT CASRTRDTENSPLHF
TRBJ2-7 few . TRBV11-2 TGTGCCAGCAGCTTAGGGAGTTACGAGCAGTACTTC CASSLGSYEQYF
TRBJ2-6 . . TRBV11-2 TGTGCCAGCACATTCTGGGTAGGGGGATCTGGGGCCAACGTCCTGACTTTC CASTFWVGGSGANVLTF
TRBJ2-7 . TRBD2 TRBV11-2 TGTGCCAGCAGCTTAGGGCCGGGACTAGGGGTATACGAGCAGTACTTC CASSLGPGLGVYEQYF
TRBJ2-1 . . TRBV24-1 TGTGCCACCAGTGATGGCGATGCGGGACAGAATTTACAGAGCTCCTACAATGAGCAGTTCTTC CATSDGDAGQNLQSSYNEQFF
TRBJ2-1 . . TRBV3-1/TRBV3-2 TGTGCCAGCAGCCACGGTTTTGAGCAGTTCTTC CASSHGFEQFF
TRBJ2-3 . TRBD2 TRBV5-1 TGCGCCAGCAGCTTGCAAGGACTAGGCACAGATACGCAGTATTTT CASSLQGLGTDTQYF
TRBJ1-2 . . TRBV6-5 TGTGCCAGCAGACGAGACGGGGGGCAAAGTGGCTACACCTTC CASRRDGGQSGYTF
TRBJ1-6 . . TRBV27 TGTGCCAGCAGTTTTGGAGATTCACCCCTCCACTTT CASSFGDSPLHF
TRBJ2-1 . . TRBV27 TGTGCCAGCAGCGCGACTAGTATGCATGAGCAGTTCTTC CASSATSMHEQFF
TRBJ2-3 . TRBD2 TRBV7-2 TGTGCCAGCAGCCCCCGACTAGCTATAGATACGCAGTATTTT CASSPRLAIDTQYF
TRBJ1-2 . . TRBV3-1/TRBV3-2 TGTGCCAGCAGCCTTTCATCCTATGGCTACACCTTC CASSLSSYGYTF
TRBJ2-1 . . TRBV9 TGTGCCAGCAGCCCCGACTGGATTATGCATGAGCAGTTCTTC CASSPDWIMHEQFF
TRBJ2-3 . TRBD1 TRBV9 TGTGCCAGCAGCGTAGGGGGGACAGCTGGGCTAGCGCAGTATTTT CASSVGGTAGLAQYF
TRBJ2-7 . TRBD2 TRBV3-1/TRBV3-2 TGTGCCAGCAGCCAAGGGACCGGGACTAGCGGGAGAGGCGAGCAGTACTTC CASSQGTGTSGRGEQYF
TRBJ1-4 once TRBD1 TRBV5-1 TGCGCCAGCAGCTTAGGTCCGCGCAGGGGGGATGAAAAACTGTTTTTT CASSLGPRRGDEKLFF
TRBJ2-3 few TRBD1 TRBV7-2 TGTGCCAGCAGCCTGGGGGGACAGGGATTAACAGATACGCAGTATTTT CASSLGGQGLTDTQYF